This T cell receptor beta chain stems from a study of Graves' ophthalmopathy and Graves' hyperthyroidism. About the study: Peripheral blood sampling preceded any treatment and occurred at initial diagnosis.

The CDR3 sequence is 15 residues long. Germline values: CDR1 MNHEY, CDR2 SVGEGT. After removal of 10 bases from V and 8 bases from J, the junction contained 19 bases not matched to a gene. In this sample, this clonotype turned up many times. Amplification of TCR beta CDR3 regions used RNA transcripts. An opening RT-PCR round employed HTBI primers and preceded a second-round multiplex PCR. TCRdb reanalysed the multiplex PCR reads using MiXCR and keeps one entry per CDR3 protein. Here the sample spans 220,000 or so distinct CDR3 sequences, roughly a fifth being singletons. The sequenced sample consisted of peripheral blood. The clonotype comes from a woman in her forties or fifties with Graves' ophthalmopathy. This chain joins TRBV6-2 or TRBV6-3 and TRBJ1-2, with 7 bases matching TRBD1. The CDR3, as DNA: TGTGCCACCTCCAGGTCGGGACAGATTAAGAGCGGCTACACCTTC. Amino acids: CATSRSGQIKSGYTF.